These 22 T cell receptor beta chains share one sample of origin, sequenced in a study of blood T cell repertoires in COVID-19. The data were produced by immunoSEQ multiplex PCR, yet TCRdb's version contains in-frame clones alone and is incomplete. The sample gives around 200,000 clones, less than 90% of which show up once; roughly 15% is in the top ten. Sequencing was done on a sample of peripheral blood. The receptors originated from a woman between 70 and 85 years old with COVID-19, enrolled during active disease.

The chain is built from TRBV6-5 and TRBJ2-7, with 11 bases fitting TRBD1. Germline loops: CDR1 MNHEY, CDR2 SVGAGI. The CDR3 is 14 amino acids. V shed 10 bases, J shed 4 bases, and the junction held 9 bases outside the gene matches. CDR3 nucleotides: TGTGCCACTAGGACAGGGGGCAACTCTTACGAGCAGTACTTC. Encoded protein: CATRTGGNSYEQYF.

The rearrangement links TRBV30 to TRBJ2-3; D gene uncertain. There are 11 residues in the CDR3. V was cut by 0 bases and J by 7 bases, with 5 bases left in between. Germline V gene sequence: CDR1 GTSNPN, CDR2 SVGIG (reference sequence). CDR3 nucleotide sequence: TGTGCCTGGAGTGTACAAAATACGCAGTATTTT. This sequence encodes CAWSVQNTQYF. The full variable domain, its missing parts supplied by reference TRBV30 and TRBJ2-3, is SQTIHQWPATLVQPVGSPLSLECTVEGTSNPNLYWYRQAAGRGLQLLFYSVGIGQISSEVPQNLSASRPQDRQFILSSKKLLLSDSGFYLCAWSVQNTQYFGPGTRLTVL.

The chain employs TRBV9 and TRBJ1-2; the match to TRBD1 covers 9 bases. V lost 4 bases and J lost 4; bases outside the gene matches: 8. The CDR3 has 15 amino acids. Germline V CDR1 and CDR2: SGDLS, YYNGEE. The CDR3 DNA sequence: TGTGCCAGCAGCCCGGGGACAGGGCACTTCTATGGCTACACCTTC. Protein product: CASSPGTGHFYGYTF.

The CDR3 sequence is CASSRSGQGNNSPLHF. CDR3 bases: TGTGCCAGCTCACGCTCGGGACAGGGCAATAATTCACCCCTCCACTTT. The J gene is TRBJ1-6, the V gene TRBV18; 9 positions match TRBD1. The germline V gene encodes CDR1 KGHSH and CDR2 LQKENI. J lost 5 bases, V lost 4 bases, and 6 bases had no gene match. The CDR3 runs to 16 residues.

The CDR3 DNA is TGCGCCAGCAGCCATCCAGACAGGGACGATGGCTACACCTTC. Translated: CASSHPDRDDGYTF. This sequence joins TRBV4-1 and TRBJ1-2; 7 bases line up with TRBD1. Germline CDR1 and CDR2: MGHRA and YSYEKL. This CDR3 has 14 residues. V lost 3 bases and J lost 6; bases outside the gene matches: 7.

The chain recombines TRBV5-1 with TRBJ2-5; D possibly corresponds to TRBD2 (5 bases). The germline V gene has CDR1 SGHRS and CDR2 YFSETQ. Trimming cost V 0 bases and J 5 bases, with 8 bases left between them. The CDR3 consists of 13 residues. CDR3 in DNA: TGCGCCAGCAGCTTGGTCGGCGGGGAGACCCAGTACTTC. This codes for CASSLVGGETQYF.

The J gene is TRBJ2-3, the V gene TRBV29-1, with TRBD2 identical over 9 bases. This CDR3 contains 17 residues. Germline V gene data show CDR1 as SQVTM and CDR2 as ANQGSEA. V shed 6 bases, J shed 1 base, and the junction held 14 bases outside the gene matches. DNA of the CDR3: TGCAGCGTAAGACCGGCTAGCGGGGTAAGCGGCACAGATACGCAGTATTTT. Its protein is CSVRPASGVSGTDTQYF.

The V gene is TRBV23-1, the J gene TRBJ2-7; maybe TRBD1 (6 bases). TRBV23-1 is filed as an ORF, its function uncertain. V shed 7 bases and J shed 4 bases, with 20 bases lying between them. This CDR3 spans 15 amino acids. The CDR3 DNA follows: TGCGCCAGCACACGCAATCGACTGGACAGTTACGAGCAGTACTTC. It codes for CASTRNRLDSYEQYF.

This chain connects TRBV27 to TRBJ1-2; 9 bases agree with TRBD1. The CDR3 contains 14 residues. Germline V gene lookup returns CDR1 MNHEY and CDR2 SMNVEV (reference sequence). With 5 bases clipped from V and 4 bases from J, the junction kept 5 bases outside the gene matches. The CDR3 DNA is TGTGCCAGCAGTGGGGGACAGGGTCTCTATGGCTACACCTTC. This codes for CASSGGQGLYGYTF.

The chain carries TRBV5-1 and TRBJ2-1; D is perhaps TRBD2 (6 bases). The length of the CDR3 is 16 residues. Per the germline V gene, CDR1 is SGHRS and CDR2 is YFSETQ. The V and J ends lost 4 bases and 0 bases respectively, with 14 bases between them. CDR3 amino acids: CASSPMTSLSYNEQFF. The CDR3 DNA follows: TGCGCCAGCAGCCCGATGACTAGTCTCTCCTACAATGAGCAGTTCTTC.

J is TRBJ1-3 and V is TRBV2, with no clear D. The CDR3 covers 15 residues. V was pared by 5 bases and J by 4 bases, with 15 bases between. CDR1 and CDR2 (germline): SNHLY, FYNNEI. This chain's CDR3 is CASSIRGIVGNTIYF. In DNA, the CDR3 is TGTGCCAGCAGTATTCGAGGGATTGTGGGAAACACCATATATTTT. The complete variable domain, with remaining parts taken from reference TRBV2 and TRBJ1-3, reads EPEVTQTPSHQVTQMGQEVILRCVPISNHLYFYWYRQILGQKVEFLVSFYNNEISEKSEIFDDQFSVERPDGSNFTLKIRSTKLEDSAMYFCASSIRGIVGNTIYFGEGSWLTVV.

The chain couples TRBV6-6 to TRBJ2-3; D is undetermined. Per germline, CDR1 MNHNY and CDR2 SVGAGI (reference sequence). The CDR3 length is 11 residues. Trimming took 10 bases from V and 4 from J, leaving 9 bases between them. CDR3 sequence reads: CATAMSDTQYF. In DNA, the CDR3 is TGTGCCACCGCGATGTCAGATACGCAGTATTTT.

The chain has TRBV7-2 and TRBJ2-5; D possibly corresponds to TRBD2 (6 bases). V was shortened by 3 bases and J by 5 bases, with 13 bases between the two germline ends. This CDR3 contains 14 residues. Germline V CDR1 and CDR2: SGHTA, FQGNSA. CDR3 protein: CASSFGGAGETQYF. CDR3 sequence (DNA): TGTGCCAGCAGCTTCGGCGGGGCTGGGGAGACCCAGTACTTC.

This sequence joins TRBV2 and TRBJ1-4; 7 bases agree with TRBD1. This CDR3 comprises 14 residues. Germline-derived CDR1 and CDR2 are SNHLY and FYNNEI. The V segment lost 3 bases and the J segment 5 bases; nucleotides outside the gene matches: 3. CDR3 region: CASSDGTANEKLFF. In DNA, the CDR3 is TGTGCCAGCAGTGATGGGACAGCGAATGAAAAACTGTTTTTT.

This sequence joins TRBV19 and TRBJ1-5; D possibly corresponds to TRBD1 (6 bases). Germline-derived CDR1 and CDR2 are LNHDA and SQIVND (reference sequence). The V end was cut by 5 bases, the J end by 0 bases, with 8 bases between. The CDR3 extends over 14 amino acids. CDR3 DNA: TGTGCCAGTAGTTGGACAGATAGCAATCAGCCCCAGCATTTT. It translates to CASSWTDSNQPQHF.

The V and J genes are TRBV6-6 and TRBJ1-6, with D tentatively TRBD1 (5 bases). V dropped 7 bases and J dropped 8 bases, with 12 bases sitting between them. The CDR3 is 13 residues long. CDR1 MNHNY and CDR2 SVGAGI come from the germline V gene (reference sequence). The CDR3 nucleotides are TGTGCCAGCAAAGGGGTGCAAGATTCACCCCTCCACTTT. Encoded protein: CASKGVQDSPLHF.

The genes are TRBV12-3 or TRBV12-4 and TRBJ2-5, with D possibly being TRBD1 (5 bases). This CDR3 has 12 amino acids. With 6 bases removed from V and 5 bases from J, the gap between germline ends came to 10 bases. CDR3 DNA: TGTGCCAGCAGCCCGAAGGGGGAGACCCAGTACTTC. This codes for CASSPKGETQYF.

This chain uses TRBV28 with TRBJ1-3; D ambiguous. This CDR3 has 15 residues. Germline values: CDR1 MDHEN, CDR2 SYDVKM. Between the trimmed V and J ends, which lost 2 bases and 0 bases, there was a span of 8 bases. CDR3 amino acids: CASSLTAHSGNTIYF. CDR3 nucleotides: TGTGCCAGCAGTTTAACAGCTCACTCTGGAAACACCATATATTTT.

This clone showed up just a few times. The rearrangement uses TRBV6-5 and TRBJ1-4; 9 nucleotides agree with TRBD1. J lost 7 bases, V lost 6 bases, and 6 bases had no gene match. This CDR3 contains 14 residues. Germline V gives CDR1 MNHEY, CDR2 SVGAGI. The CDR3 bases are TGTGCCAGCAGAGCCACAGGGGGCAGTGAAAAACTGTTTTTT. It translates to CASRATGGSEKLFF.

The V gene is TRBV6-2 or TRBV6-3, the J gene TRBJ2-1; D is unclear. The CDR3 consists of 14 residues. The V gene lost 0 bases and the J gene lost 7 bases, with 10 bases spanning the gap. CDR1 MNHEY and CDR2 SVGEGT come from the germline V gene. The CDR3 nucleotides read TGTGCCAGCAGTTACTCGAAGAGGTTTAATGAGCAGTTCTTC. As protein: CASSYSKRFNEQFF.

V gene TRBV21-1 combines with J gene TRBJ1-2. TRBV21-1 is noted as a pseudogene. The CDR3 contains 15 residues. The DNA for the CDR3 is TGTGCCAGCAGCAAAGCCCCCCGGGAGACCTATGGCTACACCTTC. Amino acid sequence: CASSKAPRETYGYTF.

The rearrangement links TRBV4-1 to TRBJ1-6; TRBD1 aligns across 8 bases. The ends lost 7 bases at V and 10 bases at J; junction bases unmatched: 9. The CDR3 consists of 14 residues. Germline CDR1 is MGHRA and CDR2 is YSYEKL. The CDR3 loop is CASTRTGMGSPLHF. In nucleotides, the CDR3 is TGCGCCAGCACCCGGACAGGGATGGGCTCACCCCTCCACTTT.